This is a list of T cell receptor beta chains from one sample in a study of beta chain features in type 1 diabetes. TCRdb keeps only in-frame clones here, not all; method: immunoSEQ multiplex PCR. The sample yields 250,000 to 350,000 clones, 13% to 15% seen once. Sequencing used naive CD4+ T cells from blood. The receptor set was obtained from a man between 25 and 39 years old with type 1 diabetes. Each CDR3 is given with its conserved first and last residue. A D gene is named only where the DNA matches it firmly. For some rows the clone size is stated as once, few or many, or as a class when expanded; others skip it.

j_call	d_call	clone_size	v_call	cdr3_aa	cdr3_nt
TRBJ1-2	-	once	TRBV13	CASSLTGYNDYGYTF	TGTGCCAGCAGCCTTACAGGGTATAACGACTATGGCTACACCTTC
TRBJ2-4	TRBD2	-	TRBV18	CASSPPGLAGNIQYF	TGTGCCAGCTCACCGCCAGGGCTAGCGGGAAACATTCAGTACTTC
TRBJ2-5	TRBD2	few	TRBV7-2	CASSEPLAGVQETQYF	TGTGCCAGCAGCGAACCCTTAGCGGGAGTACAAGAGACCCAGTACTTC
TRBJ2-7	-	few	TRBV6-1	CASSDGYEQYF	TGTGCCAGCAGTGACGGGTACGAGCAGTACTTC
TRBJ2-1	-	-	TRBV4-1	CASSQEESYNEQFF	TGCGCCAGCAGCCAAGAGGAGTCCTACAATGAGCAGTTCTTC
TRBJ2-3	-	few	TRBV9	CASSVVGYTDTQYF	TGTGCCAGCAGCGTAGTGGGCTACACAGATACGCAGTATTTT
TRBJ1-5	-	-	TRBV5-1	CASSLNTGYQPQHF	TGCGCCAGCAGCCTTAACACAGGTTATCAGCCCCAGCATTTT
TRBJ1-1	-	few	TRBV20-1	CSASRTGQAFF	TGCAGTGCTAGCCGGACTGGTCAAGCTTTCTTT
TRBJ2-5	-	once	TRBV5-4	CASSFKREETQYF	TGTGCCAGCAGCTTCAAGAGGGAAGAGACCCAGTACTTC
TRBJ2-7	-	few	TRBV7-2	CASSGDRFTEEQYF	TGTGCCAGCAGCGGAGACAGGTTTACCGAGGAGCAGTACTTC
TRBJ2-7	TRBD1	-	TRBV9	CASSSSFGQGVGEQYF	TGTGCCAGCAGCTCATCGTTCGGACAGGGAGTAGGAGAGCAGTACTTC
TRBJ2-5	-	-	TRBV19	CASSISGLETQYF	TGTGCCAGTAGTATATCAGGGCTCGAGACCCAGTACTTC
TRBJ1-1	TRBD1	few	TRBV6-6	CASSYLGEGGPEAFF	TGTGCCAGCAGTTACTTAGGGGAAGGGGGCCCTGAAGCTTTCTTT
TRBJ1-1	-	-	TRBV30	CAWGLTENTEAFF	TGTGCCTGGGGTTTGACAGAGAACACTGAAGCTTTCTTT
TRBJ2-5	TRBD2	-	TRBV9	CASSVSSGRRETQYF	TGTGCCAGCAGCGTATCTAGCGGGAGGCGAGAGACCCAGTACTTC
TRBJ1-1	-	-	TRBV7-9	CASSLLSPRESEAFF	TGTGCCAGCAGCTTATTATCTCCCAGGGAAAGCGAAGCTTTCTTT
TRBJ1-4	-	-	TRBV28	CASSFQDKLFF	TGTGCCAGCAGTTTTCAGGATAAACTGTTTTTT
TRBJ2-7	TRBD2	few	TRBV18	CASSPLGTRGREQYF	TGTGCCAGCTCACCACTCGGGACTAGGGGTCGCGAGCAGTACTTC
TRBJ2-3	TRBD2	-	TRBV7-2	CASSQTSGRAPDTQYF	TGTGCCAGCAGCCAGACTAGCGGGAGGGCTCCAGATACGCAGTATTTT
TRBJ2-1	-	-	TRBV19	CASSMEGAGQFF	TGTGCCAGTAGTATGGAGGGGGCAGGGCAGTTCTTC
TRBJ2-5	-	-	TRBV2	CASSAGFQETQYF	TGTGCCAGCAGTGCAGGGTTCCAAGAGACCCAGTACTTC
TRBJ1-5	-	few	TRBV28	CASSSPGSATDQPQHF	TGTGCCAGCAGTTCCCCAGGCTCCGCGACAGATCAGCCCCAGCATTTT
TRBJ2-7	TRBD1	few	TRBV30	CAWGPGTGDHEQYF	TGTGCCTGGGGCCCCGGGACAGGGGACCACGAGCAGTACTTC
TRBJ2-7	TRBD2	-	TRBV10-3	CAISEGLTSGKESYEQYF	TGTGCCATCAGTGAGGGGCTAACTAGCGGGAAGGAGTCCTACGAGCAGTACTTC
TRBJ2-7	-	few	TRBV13	CASSPRLGEGMEEQYF	TGTGCCAGCAGCCCGCGCCTAGGGGAAGGGATGGAAGAGCAGTACTTC
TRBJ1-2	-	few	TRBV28	CASKQHPRGYTF	TGTGCCAGCAAACAGCATCCAAGGGGCTACACCTTC
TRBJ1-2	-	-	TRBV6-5	CASRATSNYGYTF	TGTGCCAGCAGGGCGACATCGAACTATGGCTACACCTTC
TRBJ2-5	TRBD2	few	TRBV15	CATSRDWTSGRFGTQYF	TGTGCCACCAGCAGAGATTGGACTAGCGGGAGGTTTGGGACCCAGTACTTC
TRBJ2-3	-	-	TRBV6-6	CASRPSRDTDTQYF	TGTGCCAGCAGGCCTTCCCGAGACACAGATACGCAGTATTTT
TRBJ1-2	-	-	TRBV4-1	CASSQPDRHYGYTF	TGCGCCAGCAGCCAACCCGACAGACACTATGGCTACACCTTC
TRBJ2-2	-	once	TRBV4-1	CASSPPSSRENTGELFF	TGCGCCAGCAGCCCCCCTTCATCTCGGGAGAACACCGGGGAGCTGTTTTTT
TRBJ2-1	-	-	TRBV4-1	CASSQLGLIYNEQFF	TGCGCCAGCAGCCAACTTGGACTCATCTACAATGAGCAGTTCTTC
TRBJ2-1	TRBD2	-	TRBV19	CASTTTLWTSGRAPYNEQFF	TGTGCCAGTACTACGACCCTCTGGACTAGCGGGAGGGCCCCCTACAATGAGCAGTTCTTC
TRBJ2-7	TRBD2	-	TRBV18	CASSPQVAGSSYEQYF	TGTGCCAGCTCACCACAGGTAGCGGGCTCATCCTACGAGCAGTACTTC
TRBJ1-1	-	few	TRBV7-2	CASSLNSYTEAFF	TGTGCCAGCAGCTTGAACAGCTACACTGAAGCTTTCTTT
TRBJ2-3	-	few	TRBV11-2	CASRQREEADTQYF	TGTGCCAGCAGACAGCGAGAGGAGGCAGATACGCAGTATTTT
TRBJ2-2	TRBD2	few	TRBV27	CASSSTLAGVSWTGELFF	TGTGCCAGCAGTTCAACGCTAGCGGGAGTAAGTTGGACCGGGGAGCTGTTTTTT
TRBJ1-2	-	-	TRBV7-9	CASSLDSRGYTF	TGTGCCAGCAGCTTGGACTCCCGCGGCTACACCTTC
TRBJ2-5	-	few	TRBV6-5	CASSPGFGETQYF	TGTGCCAGCAGCCCAGGGTTTGGGGAGACCCAGTACTTC
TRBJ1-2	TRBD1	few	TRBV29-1	CSVEGRDRGILDNGYTF	TGCAGCGTTGAAGGCCGGGACAGGGGAATTTTAGATAATGGCTACACCTTC
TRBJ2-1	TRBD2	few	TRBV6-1	CASSDPTRGLAVSSYNEQFF	TGTGCCAGCAGTGACCCGACCCGAGGACTAGCTGTAAGCTCCTACAATGAGCAGTTCTTC
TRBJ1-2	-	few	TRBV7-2	CASSPLGRGYGYTF	TGTGCCAGCAGCCCACTCGGGCGGGGCTATGGCTACACCTTC
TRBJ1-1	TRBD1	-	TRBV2	CAKARAGGAYTEAFF	TGTGCCAAGGCAAGGGCAGGGGGCGCCTACACTGAAGCTTTCTTT
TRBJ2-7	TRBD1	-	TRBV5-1	CASSNTPGGLSYEQYF	TGCGCCAGCAGCAACACACCAGGGGGTTTGTCCTACGAGCAGTACTTC
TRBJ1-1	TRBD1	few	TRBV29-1	CSAAKTGGGWSTEAFF	TGCAGCGCAGCAAAAACAGGGGGCGGTTGGAGCACTGAAGCTTTCTTT
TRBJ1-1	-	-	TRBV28	CASSLWDYKSTEAFF	TGTGCCAGCAGTTTATGGGACTACAAGTCCACTGAAGCTTTCTTT
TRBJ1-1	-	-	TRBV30	CAWAGNTEAFF	TGTGCCTGGGCGGGGAACACTGAAGCTTTCTTT
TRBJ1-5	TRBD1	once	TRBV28	CASPPGQGFSNQPQHF	TGTGCCAGCCCTCCTGGACAGGGATTTTCCAATCAGCCCCAGCATTTT
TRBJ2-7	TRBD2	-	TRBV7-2	CASSPRREAYEQYF	TGTGCCAGCAGCCCCCGGCGGGAGGCCTACGAGCAGTACTTC
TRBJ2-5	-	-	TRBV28	CASSRGGETQYF	TGTGCCAGCAGCAGGGGAGGGGAGACCCAGTACTTC
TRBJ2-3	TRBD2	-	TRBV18	CASSPVSGSGTDTQYF	TGTGCCAGCTCACCAGTAAGCGGGAGTGGCACAGATACGCAGTATTTT